This entry lists 23 T cell receptor beta chains sequenced from one sample in a study of cytomegalovirus exposure and HLA in healthy donors. The study ran its PCR with 60 Vbeta and 13 Jbeta primers. The table came from immunoSEQ multiplex PCR; TCRdb's copy has only in-frame clones and leaves some out. Here the sample spans 87,000 or so clones, 55% to 75% being singletons. The sequencing sample was made of PBMCs. The receptors come from a man aged 55 to 70 in good health and CMV-seronegative.

This clone appeared a few times. This chain joins TRBV16 and TRBJ1-3, with TRBD1 matching 8 bases. The length of the CDR3 is 14 residues. CDR1 KGHSY and CDR2 FQNENV come from the germline V gene. After removal of 8 bases from V and 0 bases from J, the junction contained 3 bases not matched to a gene. The CDR3: CASGQGNSGNTIYF. DNA for the CDR3: TGTGCCAGCGGACAGGGAAACTCTGGAAACACCATATATTTT.

The chain uses TRBV5-1 and TRBJ1-4; 9 positions agree with TRBD1. From germline, CDR1 is SGHRS and CDR2 YFSETQ. V was pared by 0 bases and J by 7 bases, with 4 bases of the junction left unmatched. The length of the CDR3 is 15 residues. The CDR3 DNA is TGCGCCAGCAGCTTGGCGGGGACAGGGTTTGAAAAACTGTTTTTT. It codes for CASSLAGTGFEKLFF.

The J gene is TRBJ1-2, the V gene TRBV6-5; possible D gene TRBD1, 6 bases. The CDR3 has 14 residues. CDR1 is MNHEY and CDR2 is SVGAGI in the germline V gene. The germline V and J ends were trimmed by 0 bases and 4 bases, with 9 bases remaining between them. In DNA, the CDR3 is TGTGCCAGCAGTTACTCAGGGGGTGGCTATGGCTACACCTTC. Encoded protein: CASSYSGGGYGYTF.

This chain connects TRBV28 to TRBJ2-5, with TRBD2 identical over 8 bases. Germline CDR1 and CDR2: MDHEN and SYDVKM. This CDR3 has 15 amino acids. The V segment lost 7 bases and the J segment 4 bases; nucleotides outside the gene matches: 11. CDR3 nucleotide sequence: TGTGCCAGCACCACGGTCGGGGGGGGAATAGAGACCCAGTACTTC. Translation: CASTTVGGGIETQYF.

The chain employs TRBV11-3 and TRBJ2-2; TRBD1 aligns across 8 bases. J lost 0 bases, V lost 0 bases, and 6 bases had no gene match. Germline CDR1 SGHNT, CDR2 YENEEA. The CDR3 extends over 18 amino acids. CDR3 loop: CASSLDRWGQANTGELFF. The CDR3 nucleotides read TGTGCCAGCAGCTTAGATAGGTGGGGACAGGCGAACACCGGGGAGCTGTTTTTT. Looking up the rest from reference TRBV11-3 and TRBJ2-2 gives the full variable domain: EAGVVQSPRYKIIEKKQPVAFWCNPISGHNTLYWYLQNLGQGPELLIRYENEEAVDDSQLPKDRFSAERLKGVDSTLKIQPAELGDSAVYLCASSLDRWGQANTGELFFGEGSRLTVL.

The V call is TRBV6-4, the J call TRBJ2-1; the match to TRBD2 covers 11 bases. J lost 6 bases, V lost 2 bases, and 3 bases had no gene match. The CDR3 runs 15 residues. Germline lookup yields CDR1 MRHNA and CDR2 SNTAGT. CDR3 protein: CASSDKTSGSNEQFF. CDR3 coding DNA: TGTGCCAGCAGTGACAAAACTAGCGGGAGCAATGAGCAGTTCTTC.

To note about this clone: One end of the junction fails to match germline, which may point to a read error. The V and J genes are TRBV28 and TRBJ2-2; 13 positions agree with TRBD2. There are 14 residues in the CDR3. Germline V gene lookup returns CDR1 MDHEN and CDR2 SYDVKM. CDR3 amino acids: CASGTSGNTGGLFF. The CDR3 DNA is TGTGCCAGCGGGACTAGCGGGAACACCGGGGGGCTGTTTTTT.

A remark on this clone: Other DNA sequences in the same sample also yield this CDR3. The chain combines TRBV5-1 with TRBJ1-4; no clear D gene. CDR1 SGHRS and CDR2 YFSETQ come from the germline V gene. Trimming removed 0 bases at V and 0 bases at J, with 6 bases between. The CDR3 is made up of 15 amino acids. In nucleotides, the CDR3 is TGCGCCAGCAGCTTGGGAGGAGCAACTAATGAAAAACTGTTTTTT. Translated, it gives CASSLGGATNEKLFF. Using reference TRBV5-1 and TRBJ1-4 for the parts outside the CDR3, the full variable domain is KAGVTQTPRYLIKTRGQQVTLSCSPISGHRSVSWYQQTPGQGLQFLFEYFSETQRNKGNFPGRFSGRQFSNSRSEMNVSTLELGDSALYLCASSLGGATNEKLFFGSGTQLSVL.

The chain carries TRBV12-5 and TRBJ1-1; D gene uncertain. Trimming removed 3 bases from V and 1 base from J, with 6 bases in between. The germline CDR1 and CDR2 sequences are LGHNT and FRNRAP. CDR3 size: 13 residues. The DNA for the CDR3 is TGTGCTAGTGGTTTAGAGGGGAACACTGAAGCTTTCTTT. Translated, it gives CASGLEGNTEAFF.

The V and J genes are TRBV5-1 and TRBJ2-2; D perhaps matches TRBD2 (6 bases). V lost 3 bases, J lost 4 bases, and 16 bases lay in between. The germline V gene has CDR1 SGHRS and CDR2 YFSETQ. The CDR3 length is 16 residues. DNA for the CDR3: TGCGCCAGCAGCTGGGGAATAGCGGTCGGCACCGGGGAGCTGTTTTTT. As protein: CASSWGIAVGTGELFF.

This clone came up a few times. The CDR3 DNA is TGTGCCAGCAGTTTAACCGGGAGCTTCTATTCACCCCTCCACTTT. Protein sequence: CASSLTGSFYSPLHF. This chain connects TRBV27 to TRBJ1-6, with D hard to call. V was shortened by 2 bases and J by 8 bases, with 13 bases between the two germline ends. This CDR3 has 15 amino acids. Germline loops: CDR1 MNHEY, CDR2 SMNVEV (reference sequence).

The genes are TRBV18 and TRBJ2-3; 7 nucleotides line up with TRBD1. Germline lookup yields CDR1 KGHSH and CDR2 LQKENI. V lost 3 bases and J lost 4; bases outside the gene matches: 1. This CDR3 region has 13 residues. CDR3 region: CASSPGTADTQYF. CDR3 bases: TGTGCCAGCTCACCCGGGACAGCAGATACGCAGTATTTT.

The rearrangement joins TRBV5-1 to TRBJ2-2, with 13 bases lining up with TRBD2. The CDR3 totals 18 residues. The germline V gene encodes CDR1 SGHRS and CDR2 YFSETQ. Trimming removed 2 bases from V and 2 bases from J; junction bases left unmatched: 6. In DNA form, the CDR3 reads TGCGCCAGCAGCTTTCAAGGACTAGCGGGAGCTAACACCGGGGAGCTGTTTTTT. This sequence encodes CASSFQGLAGANTGELFF.

The V gene is TRBV13, the J gene TRBJ2-5; D is ambiguous. V lost 6 bases and J lost 0, with 11 bases in between. Germline V CDR1 and CDR2: PRHDT, FYEKMQ (reference sequence). This CDR3 is 14 amino acids long. In nucleotides, the CDR3 is TGTGCCAGCAGTCCAAGCGAGAACCAAGAGACCCAGTACTTC. Translation gives CASSPSENQETQYF.

This clone turned up a few times. The chain couples TRBV6-4 to TRBJ1-2, with D tentatively TRBD1 (5 bases). The V gene lost 0 bases and the J gene lost 3 bases, with 11 bases spanning the gap. The germline V gene has CDR1 MRHNA and CDR2 SNTAGT. This CDR3 is 15 amino acids long. CDR3: CASSDSTQGHYGYTF. The DNA for the CDR3 is TGTGCCAGCAGTGACTCGACCCAGGGCCACTATGGCTACACCTTC.

This clone was detected a few times. The CDR3, as DNA: TGCGCCAGCAGCAAACAGGGGTTAGGGACGGACAATGAGCAGTTCTTC. Amino acids: CASSKQGLGTDNEQFF. The rearrangement joins TRBV5-1 to TRBJ2-1; TRBD1 matches at 7 bases. Germline CDR1 SGHRS, CDR2 YFSETQ. V was pared by 4 bases and J by 5 bases, with 12 bases of the junction left unmatched. There are 16 residues in the CDR3.

The V call is TRBV7-9, the J call TRBJ1-1, with D perhaps TRBD1 (6 bases). The V gene lost 6 bases and the J gene lost 0 bases, with 17 bases spanning the gap. The V gene's germline CDR1 is SEHNR and CDR2 FQNEAQ (reference sequence). The CDR3 is made up of 16 amino acids. CDR3 amino acids: CASRLIFGTLNTEAFF. CDR3 nucleotide sequence: TGTGCCAGCAGGCTAATATTCGGGACATTGAACACTGAAGCTTTCTTT.

This clone has at least ten counts. V and J are TRBV6-6 and TRBJ2-5; 7 bases are a match to TRBD1. Unmatched junction bases numbered 6, after V lost 4 bases and J lost 4 bases. Germline assignment: CDR1 MNHNY and CDR2 SVGAGI (reference sequence). The CDR3 runs 14 residues. The CDR3 reads CASSLTGIGETQYF. CDR3 nucleotide sequence: TGTGCCAGCAGTTTGACAGGGATTGGAGAGACCCAGTACTTC.

The chain joins TRBV27 to TRBJ2-3, with unresolved D. CDR3 length equals 13 residues. Germline V CDR1 and CDR2: MNHEY, SMNVEV (reference sequence). The V end lost 2 bases, the J end lost 3 bases, and 6 bases lay between the germline ends. DNA of the CDR3: TGTGCCAGCAGTTTAGTACAGACAGATACGCAGTATTTT. Translation: CASSLVQTDTQYF.

The rearrangement links TRBV4-2 to TRBJ1-2; 9 bases map to TRBD1. Germline loops: CDR1 LGHNA, CDR2 YNFKEQ. The CDR3 extends over 16 amino acids. The J segment lost 5 bases and the V segment lost 1 base, leaving 8 bases of the junction unmatched. CDR3 region: CASSQVVDRGTYGYTF. The CDR3 nucleotides are TGTGCCAGCAGCCAAGTAGTTGACAGGGGGACTTATGGCTACACCTTC.

This clone has only one observation. This chain uses TRBV29-1 with TRBJ1-2; 7 bases align to TRBD1. Germline values: CDR1 SQVTM, CDR2 ANQGSEA. The J segment lost 4 bases and the V segment lost 3 bases, leaving 8 bases of the junction unmatched. The CDR3 loop spans 14 amino acids. The CDR3 DNA follows: TGCAGCGTTGATATTACAGGGGTGGGCTATGGCTACACCTTC. It codes for CSVDITGVGYGYTF.

This chain connects TRBV27 to TRBJ2-7; 8 bases are a match to TRBD1. Germline-derived CDR1 and CDR2 are MNHEY and SMNVEV (reference sequence). The CDR3 is 13 amino acids. Trimming cost V 4 bases and J 10 bases; bases outside gene matches: 9. The CDR3 DNA reads as TGTGCCAGCAGTTCCGGGACAGGCCTAAATCAGTACTTC. Residues: CASSSGTGLNQYF.

The CDR3: CASSRDPREDSPLHF. DNA for the CDR3: TGTGCCAGCAGCCGCGACCCCCGAGAGGATTCACCCCTCCACTTT. The V and J genes are TRBV5-4 and TRBJ1-6; D remains ambiguous. Germline CDR1 is SGHNT and CDR2 is YYREEE (reference sequence). V lost 4 bases and J 8 bases, leaving 16 bases between the germline ends. This CDR3 region has 15 residues.